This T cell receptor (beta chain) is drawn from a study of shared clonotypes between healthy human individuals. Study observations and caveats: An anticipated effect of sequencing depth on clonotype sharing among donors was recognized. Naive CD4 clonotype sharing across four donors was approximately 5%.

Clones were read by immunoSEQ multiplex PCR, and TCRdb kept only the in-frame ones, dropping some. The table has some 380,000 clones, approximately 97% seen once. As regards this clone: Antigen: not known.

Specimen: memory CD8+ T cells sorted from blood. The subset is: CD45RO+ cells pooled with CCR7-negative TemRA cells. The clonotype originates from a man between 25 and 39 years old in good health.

CDR3 region: CASSRRLAGGSGELFF. DNA for the CDR3: TGTGCCAGCAGCCGCAGACTAGCGGGAGGGAGCGGGGAGCTGTTTTTT. V and J are TRBV2 and TRBJ2-2, with 14 bases that match TRBD2. The junction had 7 bases not matched to a gene; V was cut back by 6 bases and J by 7 bases. The CDR3 has 16 residues. The germline CDR1 and CDR2 sequences are SNHLY and FYNNEI.